The 18 T cell receptor beta chains reported below all come from one sample, sequenced in a study of early T cells in non-severe SARS-CoV-2 infection. TCRdb re-called the 5' RACE reads with MiXCR, one entry per CDR3 protein. The table lists 39,000 or so distinct CDR3 sequences, around 5.8% of them singletons. The sequenced sample was whole blood, obtained at baseline. The receptors derive from an adult who was a healthcare worker with PCR-confirmed SARS-CoV-2 infection or an uninfected control (not recorded which).

This clonotype came up a few times. The J gene is TRBJ1-3, the V gene TRBV30, with D uncertain. The germline V gene has CDR1 GTSNPN and CDR2 SVGIG (reference sequence). The CDR3 has 14 amino acids. Between the trimmed V and J ends, which lost 3 bases and 4 bases, there was a span of 13 bases. The CDR3 here is CAWRLRTGGNTIYF. CDR3 in DNA: TGTGCCTGGAGACTCCGGACGGGAGGAAACACCATATATTTT.

Ten or more counts support this clonotype. The chain links TRBV5-1 to TRBJ1-1; D is ambiguous. Trimming took 9 bases from V and 1 from J, leaving 19 bases between them. Germline V gene lookup returns CDR1 SGHRS and CDR2 YFSETQ. CDR3 size: 15 residues. The CDR3 DNA reads TGCGCCACCCTAGTAGAGCCCGGACGGAACACTGAAGCTTTCTTT. Protein: CATLVEPGRNTEAFF.

Ten or more counts support this clonotype. The chain joins TRBV7-2 to TRBJ1-6; D unclear. CDR3 length: 15 residues. The V end lost 8 bases, the J end lost 8 bases, and 19 bases lay between the germline ends. Germline lookup yields CDR1 SGHTA and CDR2 FQGNSA. The CDR3 is CASSKQSQVDSPLHF. In DNA, the CDR3 is TGTGCCAGCTCCAAGCAAAGTCAGGTTGATTCACCCCTCCACTTT.

This clonotype was seen a handful of times. A much larger clonotype is one base distant, so this may be a read error. The conserved phenylalanine or tryptophan is not found at the CDR3 terminus, so this likely reflects a read error. The chain is built from TRBV6-2 or TRBV6-3 and TRBJ2-5; unclear D gene. Germline V gene data show CDR1 as MNHEY and CDR2 as SVGEGT. The ends were cut back, 6 bases at V and 5 bases at J, with 16 bases in the middle. CDR3 length equals 14 residues. Written as DNA, the CDR3 is TGTGCCAGCAGCTCCCCTAAGTTTTCGGAGACCCAGTACTCC. This codes for CASSSPKFSETQYS.

In its sample, this clonotype was seen a few times. The genes are TRBV27 and TRBJ2-7; D call uncertain. CDR3 size: 15 residues. Germline CDR1 and CDR2: MNHEY and SMNVEV (reference sequence). The V end was cut by 3 bases, the J end by 2 bases, with 14 bases between. CDR3 sequence reads: CASSFDGPRAYEQYF. CDR3 coding DNA: TGTGCCAGCAGTTTCGACGGACCAAGGGCCTACGAGCAGTACTTC.

This clonotype has a count of ten or more. V gene TRBV19 combines with J gene TRBJ1-5; D is undetermined. Germline V lookup: CDR1 LNHDA, CDR2 SQIVND (reference sequence). V was trimmed by 7 bases and J by 1 base, leaving 20 bases between them. The CDR3 totals 17 residues. The DNA of the CDR3 is TGTGCCAGTACCCAGAAGGTTTTGCAATGGAGCAATCAGCCCCAGCATTTT. Translated: CASTQKVLQWSNQPQHF.

In its sample, this clonotype was seen many times. The V gene is TRBV5-1, the J gene TRBJ1-4, with D tentatively TRBD1 (5 bases). Trimming removed 4 bases at V and 2 bases at J, with 12 bases between. The CDR3 loop spans 15 amino acids. CDR1 is SGHRS and CDR2 is YFSETQ in the germline V gene. DNA of the CDR3: TGCGCCAGCAGCCCGGCGGGGGGGACTAATGAAAAACTGTTTTTT. Translating gives CASSPAGGTNEKLFF. Based on the CDR3 plus reference TRBV5-1 and TRBJ1-4, the full variable domain is KAGVTQTPRYLIKTRGQQVTLSCSPISGHRSVSWYQQTPGQGLQFLFEYFSETQRNKGNFPGRFSGRQFSNSRSEMNVSTLELGDSALYLCASSPAGGTNEKLFFGSGTQLSVL.

This clonotype was recorded at least ten times. V usage is TRBV20-1 and J usage is TRBJ2-1; no reliable D call. Per the germline V gene, CDR1 is DFQATT and CDR2 is SNEGSKA (reference sequence). CDR3 size: 17 residues. V was clipped by 6 bases and J by 6 bases, with 27 bases between them. CDR3 sequence reads: CSANPGLDRKASNEQFF. CDR3 DNA sequence: TGCAGTGCCAACCCCGGTCTCGATCGGAAGGCTTCCAATGAGCAGTTCTTC.

This clonotype came up a few times. The genes are TRBV3-2 and TRBJ1-3. TRBV3-2 is classified as a pseudogene. The CDR3 length is 13 residues. CDR3 protein: CASSQVMGNTIYF. In nucleotides, the CDR3 is TGTGCCAGCAGCCAAGTTATGGGAAACACCATATATTTT.

This clonotype was observed many times. The chain uses TRBV7-9 and TRBJ1-5; no firm D call. Germline CDR1 is SEHNR and CDR2 is FQNEAQ (reference sequence). The CDR3 length is 14 residues. V lost 5 bases, J lost 4 bases, and 12 bases lay in between. The CDR3 sequence is CASSVFGFNQPQHF. Here the CDR3 DNA reads TGTGCCAGCAGCGTCTTCGGCTTTAATCAGCCCCAGCATTTT. The whole variable domain, remainder taken from reference TRBV7-9 and TRBJ1-5, is DTGVSQNPRHKITKRGQNVTFRCDPISEHNRLYWYRQTLGQGPEFLTYFQNEAQLEKSRLLSDRFSAERPKGSFSTLEIQRTEQGDSAMYLCASSVFGFNQPQHFGDGTRLSIL.

Ten or more counts support this clonotype. The chain employs TRBV5-6 and TRBJ2-1; 7 nucleotides agree with TRBD2. The germline V gene has CDR1 SGHDT and CDR2 YYEEEE. The V gene end was trimmed by 7 bases and the J gene end by 5 bases; junction bases not matched to a gene: 15. The CDR3 runs 16 residues. CDR3 loop: CASGGSLGLRDNEQFF. CDR3 bases: TGTGCCAGCGGGGGTAGTTTGGGACTACGCGACAATGAGCAGTTCTTC.

The sample holds many counts of this clonotype. The rearrangement uses TRBV6-1 and TRBJ2-7, with D hard to call. Germline V lookup: CDR1 MNHNS, CDR2 SASEGT. The CDR3 totals 14 residues. Trimming removed 4 bases at V and 2 bases at J, with 12 bases between. CDR3 bases: TGTGCCAGCAGTGGCCAGAAATTTACCTACGAGCAGTACTTC. It translates to CASSGQKFTYEQYF.

This clonotype has ten or more counts. The CDR3: CSARPIAGRQGPYNEQFF. DNA of the CDR3: TGCAGTGCTAGGCCAATAGCGGGGCGACAAGGTCCATACAATGAGCAGTTCTTC. The chain employs TRBV20-1 and TRBJ2-1; the match to TRBD2 covers 8 bases. CDR3 length equals 18 residues. Looked up from germline, CDR1 is DFQATT and CDR2 is SNEGSKA (reference sequence). Unmatched junction bases numbered 17, after V lost 3 bases and J lost 4 bases.

This clonotype has at least ten counts. The V call is TRBV19, the J call TRBJ2-1; no definite D call. Per germline, CDR1 LNHDA and CDR2 SQIVND (reference sequence). V lost 3 bases to trimming and J lost 8 bases, with 11 bases between them. CDR3 length equals 13 residues. The DNA of the CDR3 is TGTGCCAGTAGTATCCCCTTCGTCTATGAGCAGTTCTTC. The encoded protein is CASSIPFVYEQFF.

This clonotype showed up many times. The V and J genes are TRBV5-4 and TRBJ2-6; no reliable D call. This CDR3 contains 13 residues. Germline CDR1 SGHNT, CDR2 YYREEE (reference sequence). With 4 bases removed from V and 4 bases from J, the gap between germline ends came to 6 bases. In DNA, the CDR3 is TGTGCCAGCAGCCTGACGGGGGCCAACGTCCTGACTTTC. It encodes CASSLTGANVLTF.

The chain couples TRBV12-3 or TRBV12-4 to TRBJ2-7; D remains ambiguous. The CDR3 has 12 residues. V lost 6 bases and J 1 base, leaving 7 bases between the germline ends. CDR3 in amino acids: CASSQASYEQYF. The CDR3 DNA follows: TGTGCCAGCAGCCAAGCATCCTACGAGCAGTACTTC.

This clonotype was seen ten or more times. The chain employs TRBV7-2 and TRBJ1-5, with D hard to call. The length of the CDR3 is 15 residues. The V gene lost 5 bases and the J gene lost 0 bases, with 11 bases spanning the gap. Germline assignment: CDR1 SGHTA and CDR2 FQGNSA. Here the CDR3 DNA reads TGTGCCAGCAGCGGAGAGGCAAATAGCAATCAGCCCCAGCATTTT. It yields the protein CASSGEANSNQPQHF.

This clonotype showed up many times. The V and J genes are TRBV11-3 and TRBJ2-1, with D perhaps TRBD1 (6 bases). Germline V gives CDR1 SGHNT, CDR2 YENEEA. The CDR3 loop spans 13 amino acids. The V and J ends lost 2 bases and 5 bases respectively, with 7 bases between them. CDR3 amino acids: CASSLPGDNEQFF. The CDR3, as DNA: TGTGCCAGCAGCTTACCAGGGGACAATGAGCAGTTCTTC. Full variable domain (remainder filled in from reference TRBV11-3 and TRBJ2-1): EAGVVQSPRYKIIEKKQPVAFWCNPISGHNTLYWYLQNLGQGPELLIRYENEEAVDDSQLPKDRFSAERLKGVDSTLKIQPAELGDSAVYLCASSLPGDNEQFFGPGTRLTVL.